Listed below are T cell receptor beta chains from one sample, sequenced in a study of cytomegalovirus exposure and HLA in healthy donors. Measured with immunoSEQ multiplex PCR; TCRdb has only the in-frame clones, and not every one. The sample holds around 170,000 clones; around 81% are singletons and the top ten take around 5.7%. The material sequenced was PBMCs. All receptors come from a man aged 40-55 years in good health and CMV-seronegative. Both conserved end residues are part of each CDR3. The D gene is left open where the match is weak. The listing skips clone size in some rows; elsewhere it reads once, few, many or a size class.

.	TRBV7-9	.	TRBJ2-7	CASSSSGTTREQYF	TGTGCCAGCAGCAGCTCCGGGACAACCCGCGAGCAGTACTTC
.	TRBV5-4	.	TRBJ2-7	CASSSGLAYEQYF	TGTGCCAGCAGCTCGGGACTGGCCTACGAGCAGTACTTC
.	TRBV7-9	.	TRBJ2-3	CASSLGGTARFTDTQYF	TGTGCCAGCAGCCTAGGCGGGACAGCAAGATTCACAGATACGCAGTATTTT
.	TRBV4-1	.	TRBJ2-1	CASSQEGDRFKFF	TGCGCCAGCAGCCAAGAAGGAGACAGGTTCAAGTTCTTC
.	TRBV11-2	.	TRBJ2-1	CASSLRGSLAGNEQFF	TGTGCCAGCAGCTTAAGGGGGAGTCTAGCCGGCAATGAGCAGTTCTTC
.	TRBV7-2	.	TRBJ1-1	CASSLDGRRNDGAFF	TGTGCCAGCAGCTTAGATGGGCGCAGGAATGATGGAGCTTTCTTT
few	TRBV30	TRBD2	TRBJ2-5	CAWSGIAGAQGTQYF	TGTGCCTGGAGTGGGATAGCGGGAGCGCAAGGGACCCAGTACTTC
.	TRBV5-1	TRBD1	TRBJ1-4	CASSLDRGVEKLFF	TGCGCCAGCAGCTTGGACAGGGGGGTTGAAAAACTGTTTTTT
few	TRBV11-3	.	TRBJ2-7	CASRGRSYEQYF	TGTGCCAGCAGGGGGAGATCCTACGAGCAGTACTTC
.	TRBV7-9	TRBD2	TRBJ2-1	CASSSDDGGANEQFF	TGTGCCAGCAGCTCGGATGACGGGGGGGCCAATGAGCAGTTCTTC
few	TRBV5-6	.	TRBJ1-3	CASSLRGRGSGNTIYF	TGTGCCAGCAGCTTGCGGGGTCGGGGCTCTGGAAACACCATATATTTT
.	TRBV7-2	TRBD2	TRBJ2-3	CASSPRLAGVVTQYF	TGTGCCAGCAGCCCCCGACTAGCGGGAGTTGTTACGCAGTATTTT
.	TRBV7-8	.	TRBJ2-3	CASRPPGSDTDTQYF	TGTGCCAGCAGGCCCCCAGGCTCAGACACAGATACGCAGTATTTT
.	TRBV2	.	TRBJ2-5	CASTNPGGYAQTQYF	TGTGCCAGCACCAACCCGGGGGGCTACGCCCAGACCCAGTACTTC
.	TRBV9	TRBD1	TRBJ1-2	CASSARTGGAVNGYTF	TGTGCCAGCAGCGCCCGGACAGGGGGCGCCGTTAATGGCTACACCTTC
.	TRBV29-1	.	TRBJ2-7	CSVERTEGYEQYF	TGCAGCGTTGAGAGGACAGAGGGCTACGAGCAGTACTTC
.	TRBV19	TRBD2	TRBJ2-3	CASSIDGATSGSQADTQYF	TGTGCCAGTAGTATAGATGGGGCGACTAGCGGGAGCCAAGCAGATACGCAGTATTTT
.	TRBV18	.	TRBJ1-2	CASSPSGGLDGYTF	TGTGCCAGCTCACCGTCCGGGGGTTTGGATGGCTACACCTTC
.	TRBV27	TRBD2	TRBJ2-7	CASSPRTSGGAYEQYF	TGTGCCAGCAGCCCCCGGACTAGCGGGGGGGCCTACGAGCAGTACTTC
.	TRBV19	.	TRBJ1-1	CASSLTGGELTEAFF	TGTGCCAGTAGCCTTACGGGAGGGGAGCTCACTGAAGCTTTCTTT
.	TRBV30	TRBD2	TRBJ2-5	CAWSVTGGETQYF	TGTGCCTGGAGTGTAACGGGGGGGGAGACCCAGTACTTC
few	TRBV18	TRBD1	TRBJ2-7	CASSLYGQDPYEQYF	TGTGCCAGCTCACTTTATGGACAGGACCCTTACGAGCAGTACTTC
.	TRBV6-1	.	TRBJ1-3	CASSEVGGGFGNTIYF	TGTGCCAGCAGTGAAGTCGGGGGGGGGTTTGGAAACACCATATATTTT
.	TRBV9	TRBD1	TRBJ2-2	CASSPRSGTGGGGTGELFF	TGTGCCAGCAGCCCAAGGTCCGGGACAGGGGGCGGTGGTACCGGGGAGCTGTTTTTT
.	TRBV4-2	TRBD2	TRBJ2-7	CASRAAGGREQYF	TGTGCCAGCAGAGCAGCGGGGGGGCGAGAGCAGTACTTC
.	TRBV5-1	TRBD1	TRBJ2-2	CASSLRQGDTGELFF	TGCGCCAGCAGCTTGCGACAGGGGGATACCGGGGAGCTGTTTTTT
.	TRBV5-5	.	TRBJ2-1	CASSWVPRGNEQFF	TGTGCCAGCAGCTGGGTCCCCCGGGGCAATGAGCAGTTCTTC
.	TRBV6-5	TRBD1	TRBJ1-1	CASSYGTAIEAFF	TGTGCCAGCAGTTACGGGACAGCAATTGAAGCTTTCTTT
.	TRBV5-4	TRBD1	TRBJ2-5	CASSQDRPTGQAQYF	TGTGCCAGCAGCCAGGACAGACCTACGGGACAGGCCCAGTACTTC
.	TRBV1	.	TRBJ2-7	CTSKNPGHFYEQYF	TGCACCAGCAAGAATCCGGGACACTTCTACGAGCAGTACTTC
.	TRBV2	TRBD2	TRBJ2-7	CASSEAVSGRIYEQYF	TGTGCCAGCAGTGAAGCGGTTAGCGGGAGGATCTACGAGCAGTACTTC
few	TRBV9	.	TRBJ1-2	CASSVNSGGEITYGYTF	TGTGCCAGCAGCGTAAATTCCGGGGGAGAGATTACTTATGGCTACACCTTC
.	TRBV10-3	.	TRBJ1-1	CAISNSGQFSTEAFF	TGTGCCATCAGTAACAGTGGACAATTCTCCACTGAAGCTTTCTTT
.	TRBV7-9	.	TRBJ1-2	CASSLGAIGYTF	TGTGCCAGCAGCTTAGGAGCGATTGGCTACACCTTC
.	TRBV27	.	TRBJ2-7	CASSAGYEQYF	TGTGCCAGCAGTGCCGGGTACGAGCAGTACTTC
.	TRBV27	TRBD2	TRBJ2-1	CASSFLLAGNEQFF	TGTGCCAGCAGTTTTCTACTAGCGGGTAATGAGCAGTTCTTC
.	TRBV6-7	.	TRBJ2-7	CASRRTGLYEQYF	TGTGCCAGCAGACGTACAGGGCTCTACGAGCAGTACTTC
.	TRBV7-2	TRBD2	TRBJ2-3	CASSWRGGALTDTQYF	TGTGCCAGCAGCTGGCGCGGGGGGGCCCTGACAGATACGCAGTATTTT
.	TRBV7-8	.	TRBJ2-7	CASSLNPGTREQYF	TGTGCCAGCAGCTTAAATCCGGGGACAAGGGAGCAGTACTTC
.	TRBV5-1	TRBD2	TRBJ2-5	CASSLGLAGDQETQYF	TGCGCCAGCAGCTTAGGACTAGCGGGGGACCAAGAGACCCAGTACTTC
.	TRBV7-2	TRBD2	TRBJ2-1	CASSFQTSGSLNEQFF	TGTGCCAGCAGCTTCCAGACTAGCGGGAGCCTCAATGAGCAGTTCTTC
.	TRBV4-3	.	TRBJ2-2	CASSQAGVNTGELFF	TGCGCCAGCAGCCAAGCGGGAGTAAACACCGGGGAGCTGTTTTTT